Listed below are T cell receptor beta chains from one sample, sequenced in a study of cytomegalovirus exposure and HLA in healthy donors. Assay: immunoSEQ multiplex PCR; the TCRdb copy retains only in-frame clones and omits some. The table records around 160,000 clones, about 64% of them present only once. Sequencing was carried out using PBMCs. These receptors were collected from a man aged 50 to 60 in good health and CMV-seronegative. Both conserved end residues are part of each CDR3. D genes are given only for firm matches. Clone size is given for some rows only: seen once, a few or many times, or a class if the clone is expanded.

CDR3 | DNA | size | J | V | D
CASSLVPGTSGGGTQYF | TGCGCCAGCAGCTTGGTTCCCGGGACTAGCGGGGGTGGGACCCAGTACTTC | . | TRBJ2-5 | TRBV5-1 | TRBD2
CASSLHRGSNTEAFF | TGCGCCAGCAGCTTGCACAGGGGGAGCAACACTGAAGCTTTCTTT | . | TRBJ1-1 | TRBV5-1 | TRBD1
CASSSRDRADTGELFF | TGTGCCAGCAGCTCTCGGGACAGGGCGGACACCGGGGAGCTGTTTTTT | . | TRBJ2-2 | TRBV7-9 | TRBD1
CASSLGGTRSNQPQHF | TGTGCCAGCAGCTTAGGAGGCACCCGTAGCAATCAGCCCCAGCATTTT | few | TRBJ1-5 | TRBV7-2 | .
CASSPLQGDTEAFF | TGTGCCAGCTCACCGCTACAGGGGGACACTGAAGCTTTCTTT | . | TRBJ1-1 | TRBV18 | TRBD1
CASSQWGLAGGMGAGELFF | TGCGCCAGCAGCCAGTGGGGACTAGCGGGGGGGATGGGAGCCGGGGAGCTGTTTTTT | . | TRBJ2-2 | TRBV4-3 | TRBD2
CASSLGGGAAGELFF | TGCGCCAGCAGCCTGGGCGGGGGGGCCGCCGGGGAGCTGTTTTTT | . | TRBJ2-2 | TRBV5-1 | TRBD2
CASSFRLAGGNEQYF | TGTGCCAGCAGCTTCAGACTAGCGGGGGGGAACGAGCAGTACTTC | . | TRBJ2-7 | TRBV5-4 | TRBD2
CASSPNGDRTSYEQYF | TGCGCCAGCAGCCCCAACGGCGACAGGACCTCCTACGAGCAGTACTTC | . | TRBJ2-7 | TRBV5-1 | .
CASSQGLAGGPTDTQYF | TGTGCCAGCAGCCAGGGACTAGCGGGGGGGCCTACAGATACGCAGTATTTT | few | TRBJ2-3 | TRBV7-8 | TRBD2
CAIRRAPNQPQHF | TGTGCCATACGGAGGGCACCAAATCAGCCCCAGCATTTT | . | TRBJ1-5 | TRBV28 | .
CASSDRGWGGTDTQYF | TGCGCCAGCAGCGATCGGGGGTGGGGGGGCACAGATACGCAGTATTTT | . | TRBJ2-3 | TRBV5-1 | .
CASSSLDTETSGANVLTF | TGTGCCAGCAGCTCCTTGGACACGGAAACCTCGGGGGCCAACGTCCTGACTTTC | . | TRBJ2-6 | TRBV13 | .
CASSQGTGTEKETQYF | TGTGCCAGCAGCCAAGGCACCGGGACAGAAAAAGAGACCCAGTACTTC | . | TRBJ2-5 | TRBV4-2 | TRBD1
CASSRQGNTEAFF | TGTGCCAGCAGTCGCCAGGGAAACACTGAAGCTTTCTTT | . | TRBJ1-1 | TRBV6-5 | .
CASSLGGAGRNTEAFF | TGTGCCAGCAGCTTAGGCGGAGCAGGGCGGAACACTGAAGCTTTCTTT | . | TRBJ1-1 | TRBV11-2 | .
CASKDRVSEQFF | TGCGCCAGCAAGGACAGGGTATCTGAGCAGTTCTTC | once | TRBJ2-1 | TRBV10-2 | TRBD1
CASRRETQYF | TGTGCCAGCCGGAGAGAGACCCAGTACTTC | . | TRBJ2-5 | TRBV28 | .
CASSMDGGGNQPQHF | TGTGCCAGCAGTATGGACGGGGGAGGTAATCAGCCCCAGCATTTT | . | TRBJ1-5 | TRBV7-6 | .
CASSSRDRVGYGYTF | TGTGCCAGCAGTTCCCGGGACAGGGTTGGGTATGGCTACACCTTC | . | TRBJ1-2 | TRBV27 | TRBD1
CSPTLDRTHYGYTF | TGCAGCCCCACCCTTGACAGGACCCACTATGGCTACACCTTC | . | TRBJ1-2 | TRBV29-1 | .
CASSPAGTGEHEQYF | TGTGCCAGCAGTCCTGCTGGGACAGGGGAACACGAGCAGTACTTC | . | TRBJ2-7 | TRBV28 | TRBD1
CASSVGRERGYVDSPLHF | TGTGCCAGCAGCGTAGGTCGAGAGAGGGGGTATGTGGATTCACCCCTCCACTTT | . | TRBJ1-6 | TRBV9 | .
CASSLRGSGANVLTF | TGTGCCAGCAGCTTACGAGGATCTGGGGCCAACGTCCTGACTTTC | few | TRBJ2-6 | TRBV5-5 | .
CASRPTGQSSYEQYF | TGTGCCAGCAGGCCCACGGGACAGAGCTCCTACGAGCAGTACTTC | . | TRBJ2-7 | TRBV7-8 | TRBD1
CASSPGTSGNTIYF | TGCGCCAGCAGTCCGGGGACAAGTGGAAACACCATATATTTT | . | TRBJ1-3 | TRBV5-1 | .
CASALASVYNEQFF | TGTGCCTCAGCACTCGCCAGCGTCTACAATGAGCAGTTCTTC | . | TRBJ2-1 | TRBV2 | .
CASSPTGNSPLHF | TGTGCCAGCAGTCCTACAGGGAATTCACCCCTCCACTTT | few | TRBJ1-6 | TRBV6-5 | .
CASSQGSWDSTSYNSPLHF | TGCGCCAGCAGCCAAGGTAGCTGGGACTCAACCTCCTATAATTCACCCCTCCACTTT | . | TRBJ1-6 | TRBV4-1 | .
CASSFLGGGPSAVYNEQFF | TGTGCCAGTAGTTTCCTTGGCGGGGGGCCATCAGCCGTTTACAATGAGCAGTTCTTC | . | TRBJ2-1 | TRBV19 | TRBD2
CASSLDLRRGLEYGYTF | TGCGCCAGCAGCTTGGATTTAAGGAGGGGGCTAGAGTATGGCTACACCTTC | few | TRBJ1-2 | TRBV5-1 | TRBD1
CASSEGAGGGYEQYF | TGTGCCAGCAGTGAAGGAGCGGGGGGAGGGTACGAGCAGTACTTC | . | TRBJ2-7 | TRBV6-1 | TRBD2
CASSYSAGGNYGYTF | TGTGCCAGCAGTTACTCGGCAGGGGGAAACTATGGCTACACCTTC | . | TRBJ1-2 | TRBV6-5 | TRBD1
CASSPGTGNYEQYF | TGTGCCAGCAGCCCCGGCACGGGGAACTACGAGCAGTACTTC | . | TRBJ2-7 | TRBV11-3 | .
CASSYGALAGVPYQETQYF | TGCGCCAGCAGCTACGGGGCCCTAGCGGGGGTTCCGTACCAAGAGACCCAGTACTTC | . | TRBJ2-5 | TRBV5-1 | TRBD2
CASRLSGGNYGYTF | TGTGCCAGCAGACTCTCCGGGGGGAACTATGGCTACACCTTC | . | TRBJ1-2 | TRBV7-2 | .
CASSFSGDMEQFF | TGTGCCAGCAGCTTTTCGGGGGATATGGAGCAGTTCTTC | . | TRBJ2-1 | TRBV5-4 | .
CASSSAQGGSPLHF | TGTGCCAGCAGCTCGGCACAGGGCGGCTCACCCCTCCACTTT | once | TRBJ1-6 | TRBV9 | .
CASTRESSGNTIYF | TGTGCCAGCACCCGGGAAAGCTCTGGAAACACCATATATTTT | once | TRBJ1-3 | TRBV18 | .
CASSVGDRAGNTIYF | TGTGCCAGCAGTGTGGGGGACAGAGCTGGAAACACCATATATTTT | . | TRBJ1-3 | TRBV6-1 | TRBD1
CASSLSWGDEQYF | TGTGCCAGCAGTTTATCATGGGGAGACGAGCAGTACTTC | . | TRBJ2-7 | TRBV27 | .